This TCR beta chain was sequenced during a study of vaccination and CD4 T cells after COVID-19. Study in general: Ranging from 14 to 241, the interval between dose two and post-vaccine sampling had a median of roughly 2.5 months.

A note on this clonotype: The antigen is undetermined.

Germline V lookup: CDR1 LNHNV, CDR2 YYDKDF (reference sequence). Trimming pared 5 bases from V and 2 bases from J, leaving 19 bases between. This CDR3 is 16 amino acids long. Study-level points and caveats: Median SARS-CoV-2-reactive clonotypes rose from approximately 21 to 38, not significantly. Spike mono-reactivity was evident in 304 of the 307 vaccine-specific clones derived from convalescent patients.

Regarding treatment: roughly ten-day PBMC culture with coronavirus spike peptide pools or control peptides (ViraFEST assay). One should note that the unexposed donor's CD4+ T cells were collected before the COVID-19 pandemic (2011-2018). At the Johns Hopkins FTIC core, DNA taken from cultured CD4+ T cells was sequenced by way of the Oncomine TCR Beta short-read assay. TCRdb re-called the PCR reads through MiXCR, storing one row per CDR3 protein. The sample has about 7,300 distinct CDR3 sequences; less than 40% are singletons. Sequenced: CD4+ T cells from blood, cultured in vitro. The TCR was taken from a human donor in good health. The V and J genes are TRBV15 and TRBJ2-7; maybe TRBD1 (6 bases). CDR3 amino acids: CATSPGTTGLAYEQYF. The CDR3 DNA reads as TGTGCCACCAGCCCAGGGACAACTGGGTTAGCCTACGAGCAGTACTTC.